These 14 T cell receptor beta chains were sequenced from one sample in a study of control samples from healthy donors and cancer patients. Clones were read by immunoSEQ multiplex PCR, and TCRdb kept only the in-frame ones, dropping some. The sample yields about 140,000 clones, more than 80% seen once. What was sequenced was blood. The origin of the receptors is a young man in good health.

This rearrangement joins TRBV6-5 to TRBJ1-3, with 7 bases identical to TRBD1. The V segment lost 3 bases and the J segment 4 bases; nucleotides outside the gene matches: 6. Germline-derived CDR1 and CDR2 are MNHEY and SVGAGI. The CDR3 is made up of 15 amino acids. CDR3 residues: CASSYAGTAGNTIYF. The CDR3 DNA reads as TGTGCCAGCAGTTATGCCGGGACAGCCGGAAACACCATATATTTT.

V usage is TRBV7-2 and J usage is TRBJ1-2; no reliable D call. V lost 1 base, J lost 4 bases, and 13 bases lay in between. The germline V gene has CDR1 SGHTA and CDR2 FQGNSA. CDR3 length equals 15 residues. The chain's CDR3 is CASSLDSGEAYGYTF. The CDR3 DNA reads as TGTGCCAGCAGCTTAGATTCTGGGGAGGCCTATGGCTACACCTTC.

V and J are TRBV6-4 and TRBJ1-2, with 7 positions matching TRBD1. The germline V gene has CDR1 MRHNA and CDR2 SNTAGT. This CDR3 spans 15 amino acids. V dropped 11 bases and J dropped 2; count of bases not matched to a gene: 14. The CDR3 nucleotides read TGTGCCCCGCCGGGACAGCCACTCCCGAACTATGGCTACACCTTC. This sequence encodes CAPPGQPLPNYGYTF.

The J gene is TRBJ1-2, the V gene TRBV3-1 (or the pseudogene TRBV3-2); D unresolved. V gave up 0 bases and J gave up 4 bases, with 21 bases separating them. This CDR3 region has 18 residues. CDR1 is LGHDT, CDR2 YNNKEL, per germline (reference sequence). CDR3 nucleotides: TGTGCCAGCAGCCAAGATCAGCGGTTAAAACGACGGAGCTATGGCTACACCTTC. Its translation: CASSQDQRLKRRSYGYTF.

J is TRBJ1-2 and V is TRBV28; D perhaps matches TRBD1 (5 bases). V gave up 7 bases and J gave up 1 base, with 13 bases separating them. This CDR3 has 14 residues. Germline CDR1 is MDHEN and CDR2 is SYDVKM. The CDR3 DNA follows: TGTGCCAGCATCGCTCAGGGAGTTAACTATGGCTACACCTTC. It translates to CASIAQGVNYGYTF.

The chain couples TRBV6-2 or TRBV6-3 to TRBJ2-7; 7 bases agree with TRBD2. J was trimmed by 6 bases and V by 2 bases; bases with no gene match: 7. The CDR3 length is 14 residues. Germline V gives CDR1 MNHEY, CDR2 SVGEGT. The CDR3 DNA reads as TGTGCCAGCAGTTACGGCGGGGCTAGCGGCGAGCAGTACTTC. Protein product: CASSYGGASGEQYF.

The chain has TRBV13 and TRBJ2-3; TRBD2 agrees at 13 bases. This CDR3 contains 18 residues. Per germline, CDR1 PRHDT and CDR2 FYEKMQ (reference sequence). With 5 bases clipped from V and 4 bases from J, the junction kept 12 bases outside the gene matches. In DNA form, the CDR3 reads TGTGCCAGCAGCCGGCGACTAGCGGGGGGTTTATCGTCAGATACGCAGTATTTT. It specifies CASSRRLAGGLSSDTQYF.

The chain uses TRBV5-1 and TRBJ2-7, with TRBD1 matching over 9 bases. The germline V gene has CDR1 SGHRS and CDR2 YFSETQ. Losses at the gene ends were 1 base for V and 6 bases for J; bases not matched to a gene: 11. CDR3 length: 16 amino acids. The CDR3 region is CASSLFVGQGASEQYF. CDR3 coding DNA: TGCGCCAGCAGCTTGTTTGTGGGACAGGGAGCCTCCGAGCAGTACTTC.

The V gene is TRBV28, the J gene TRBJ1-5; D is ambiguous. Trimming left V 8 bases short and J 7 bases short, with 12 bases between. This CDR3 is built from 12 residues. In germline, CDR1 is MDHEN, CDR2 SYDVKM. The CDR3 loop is CASAYLGQPQHF. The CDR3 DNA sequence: TGTGCCAGCGCGTATTTGGGACAGCCCCAGCATTTT.

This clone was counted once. Here the CDR3 reads CASSLGSGLIGYTF. The CDR3 nucleotides read TGTGCCAGCAGCTTAGGATCAGGACTTATTGGCTACACCTTC. This sequence joins TRBV13 and TRBJ1-2; D gene unclear. The CDR3 has 14 amino acids. Germline V gene sequence: CDR1 PRHDT, CDR2 FYEKMQ (reference sequence). Trimming shortened V by 0 bases and J by 7 bases, and 12 bases separated the two germline ends.

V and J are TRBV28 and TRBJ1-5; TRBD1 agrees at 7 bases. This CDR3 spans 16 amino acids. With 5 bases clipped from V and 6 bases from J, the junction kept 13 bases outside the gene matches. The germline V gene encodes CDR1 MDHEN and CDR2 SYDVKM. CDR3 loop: CASSIFSGGGPQPQHF. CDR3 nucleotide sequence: TGTGCCAGCAGTATATTTTCCGGAGGGGGCCCTCAGCCCCAGCATTTT.

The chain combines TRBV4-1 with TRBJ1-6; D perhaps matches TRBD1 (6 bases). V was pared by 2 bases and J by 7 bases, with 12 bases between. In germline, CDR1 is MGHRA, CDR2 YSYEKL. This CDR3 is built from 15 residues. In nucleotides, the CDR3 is TGCGCCAGCAGCCAATGGGACATAAAGAATTCACCCCTCCACTTT. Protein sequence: CASSQWDIKNSPLHF.

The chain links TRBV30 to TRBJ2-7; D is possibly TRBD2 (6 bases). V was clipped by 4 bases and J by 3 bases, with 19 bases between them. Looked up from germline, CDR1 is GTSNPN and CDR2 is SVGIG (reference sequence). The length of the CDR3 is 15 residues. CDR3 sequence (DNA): TGTGCCTGGACCGGCCCCCCTACGGGGGTCTACGAGCAGTACTTC. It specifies CAWTGPPTGVYEQYF.

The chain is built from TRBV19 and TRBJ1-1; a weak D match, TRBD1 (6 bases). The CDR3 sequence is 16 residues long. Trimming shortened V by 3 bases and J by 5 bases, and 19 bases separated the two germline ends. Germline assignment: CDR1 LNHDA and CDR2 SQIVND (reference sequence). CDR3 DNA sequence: TGTGCCAGTAGTATGTTCTCGGGGGGCGGGTGGACTGAAGCTTTCTTT. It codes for CASSMFSGGGWTEAFF.